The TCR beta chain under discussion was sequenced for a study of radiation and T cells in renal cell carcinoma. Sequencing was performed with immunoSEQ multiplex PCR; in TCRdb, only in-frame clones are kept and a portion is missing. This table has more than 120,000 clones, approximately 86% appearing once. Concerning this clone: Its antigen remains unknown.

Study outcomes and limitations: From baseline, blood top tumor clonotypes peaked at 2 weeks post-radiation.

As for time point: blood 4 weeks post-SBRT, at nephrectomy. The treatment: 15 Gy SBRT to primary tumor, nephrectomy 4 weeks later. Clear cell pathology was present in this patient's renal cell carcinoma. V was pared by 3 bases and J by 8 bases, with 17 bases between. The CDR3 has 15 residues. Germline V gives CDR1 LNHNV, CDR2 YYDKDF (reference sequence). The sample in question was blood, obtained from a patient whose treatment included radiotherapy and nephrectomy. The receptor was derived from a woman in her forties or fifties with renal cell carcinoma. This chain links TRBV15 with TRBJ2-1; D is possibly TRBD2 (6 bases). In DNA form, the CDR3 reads TGTGCCACCAGCAGTTGGGAGGCAGAAAAGGATGAGCAGTTCTTC. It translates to CATSSWEAEKDEQFF.